The 17 T cell receptor beta chains given below trace back to one sample, sequenced in a study of shared clonotypes between healthy human individuals (dated by TCRdb to 2020 to 2022). Library creation used the immunoSEQ multiplex PCR assay. In its TCRdb copy, this immuneACCESS table keeps in-frame sequences only and misses some clones. Where compared with another copy, unresolved V genes explain less than half of these, and the others have no known cause. Across this sample there are some 2,500,000 clones, with roughly 93% seen only once. The biggest ten clones account for 0.36% of the sample. The sequenced material came from naive CD4+ T cells from PBMCs. Explained via the paper, the cell subset or site label denotes: CD45RA+ positively selected. These receptors were collected from a young man in good health. Some clones in this sample may be carry-over from other donors' samples.

The chain recombines TRBV7-3 with TRBJ2-3; D is uncertain. CDR3 size: 13 residues. Germline V gene lookup returns CDR1 SGHTA and CDR2 FQGTGA. The V and J ends lost 8 bases and 0 bases respectively, with 9 bases between them. DNA for the CDR3: TGTGCCAGCGCTCTGGGTAGCACAGATACGCAGTATTTT. This encodes CASALGSTDTQYF.

CDR3 DNA sequence: TGTGCCAGCAGTCCCGCCTCAGGGGAAGTCGAGACCCAGTACTTC. Its translation is CASSPASGEVETQYF. The chain combines TRBV28 with TRBJ2-5; TRBD1 might be the D (6 bases). The germline gives CDR1 MDHEN, CDR2 SYDVKM. The germline V and J ends were trimmed by 5 bases and 5 bases, with 18 bases remaining between them. The CDR3 is made up of 15 amino acids.

The sample holds a few counts of this clone. Other DNA sequences in this sample translate to the same CDR3. This sequence joins TRBV5-1 and TRBJ1-2; D is possibly TRBD1 (6 bases). This CDR3 has 14 residues. V lost 1 base to trimming and J lost 3 bases, with 10 bases between them. Germline assignment: CDR1 SGHRS and CDR2 YFSETQ. The CDR3 DNA follows: TGCGCCAGCAGCTTGACAGGGAGGGACTATGGCTACACCTTC. This encodes CASSLTGRDYGYTF. The full variable domain, its missing parts supplied by reference TRBV5-1 and TRBJ1-2, is KAGVTQTPRYLIKTRGQQVTLSCSPISGHRSVSWYQQTPGQGLQFLFEYFSETQRNKGNFPGRFSGRQFSNSRSEMNVSTLELGDSALYLCASSLTGRDYGYTFGSGTRLTVV.

This CDR3 reads CATSRDVGNYEQYF. The CDR3, as DNA: TGTGCCACCAGCAGAGATGTAGGGAACTACGAGCAGTACTTC. The chain joins TRBV15 to TRBJ2-7; D remains unclear. The V and J ends lost 0 bases and 3 bases respectively, with 9 bases between them. Germline values: CDR1 LNHNV, CDR2 YYDKDF (reference sequence). CDR3 length: 14 amino acids.

The chain uses TRBV5-1 and TRBJ2-7; a weak D match, TRBD2 (5 bases). This CDR3 has 15 residues. V was pared by 5 bases and J by 3 bases, with 18 bases between. CDR1 SGHRS and CDR2 YFSETQ come from the germline V gene. CDR3 protein: CASSSAGSSSYEQYF. As DNA, the CDR3 is TGCGCCAGCAGTTCGGCGGGCAGTTCGAGCTACGAGCAGTACTTC.

This sequence joins TRBV7-8 and TRBJ2-7; no clear D gene. Deletions cut 4 bases from V and 4 bases from J, with 14 bases between. This CDR3 has 14 amino acids. Germline values: CDR1 SGHVS, CDR2 FQNEAQ. The CDR3 coding sequence is TGTGCCAGCAGCTCCGACGGCCAAGAATACGAGCAGTACTTC. Translated: CASSSDGQEYEQYF. Using reference TRBV7-8 and TRBJ2-7 for the parts outside the CDR3, the full variable domain is GAGVSQSPRYKVAKRGQDVALRCDPISGHVSLFWYQQALGQGPEFLTYFQNEAQLDKSGLPSDRFFAERPEGSVSTLKIQRTQQEDSAVYLCASSSDGQEYEQYFGPGTRLTVT.

The rearrangement uses TRBV18 and TRBJ1-1, with D tentatively TRBD1 (6 bases). CDR1 is KGHSH and CDR2 is LQKENI in the germline V gene. V lost 6 bases, J lost 8 bases, and 22 bases lay in between. This CDR3 region has 15 residues. The CDR3 nucleotides read TGTGCCAGCTCCGACATCGCGGATACAGGGACCGAAGCTTTCTTT. Encoded protein: CASSDIADTGTEAFF.

The chain joins TRBV10-3 to TRBJ2-7, with D maybe TRBD1 (6 bases). This CDR3 has 15 amino acids. CDR1 ENHRY and CDR2 SYGVKD come from the germline V gene. V was shortened by 0 bases and J by 2 bases, with 11 bases between the two germline ends. CDR3 region: CAISESWTATYEQYF. Here the CDR3 DNA reads TGTGCCATCAGTGAGTCATGGACAGCTACCTACGAGCAGTACTTC.

V is TRBV15 and J is TRBJ1-5; D remains unclear. Trimming took 0 bases from V and 4 from J, leaving 13 bases between them. The length of the CDR3 is 16 residues. From germline, CDR1 is LNHNV and CDR2 YYDKDF (reference sequence). The CDR3 sequence: CATSREAVGMNQPQHF. The CDR3 bases are TGTGCCACCAGCAGAGAGGCAGTGGGGATGAATCAGCCCCAGCATTTT.

This rearrangement joins TRBV5-8 to TRBJ1-2, with TRBD1 matching over 7 bases. Looked up from germline, CDR1 is SGHTS and CDR2 is YDEGEE. This CDR3 is built from 14 residues. With V trimmed by 1 base and J by 7 bases, 7 bases remained unmatched. The CDR3 region has the DNA TGTGCCAGCAGCTTGTCGACAGGGAAGCCTGGCTACACCTTC. As protein: CASSLSTGKPGYTF.

J is TRBJ2-5 and V is TRBV5-1; D ambiguous. V dropped 0 bases and J dropped 7 bases, with 10 bases sitting between them. Germline CDR1 is SGHRS and CDR2 is YFSETQ. The CDR3 extends over 13 amino acids. The CDR3 DNA reads TGCGCCAGCAGCTTGGGTGGGGATGCGACCCAGTACTTC. Translation: CASSLGGDATQYF.

This clone has just a few counts. The rearrangement uses TRBV27 and TRBJ1-2, with TRBD1 matching 7 bases. Trimming cost V 10 bases and J 7 bases; bases outside gene matches: 3. Per germline, CDR1 MNHEY and CDR2 SMNVEV (reference sequence). This CDR3 has 10 residues. The CDR3 sequence: CATRGVGYTF. The DNA for the CDR3 is TGTGCCACCAGGGGGGTTGGCTACACCTTC.

This chain connects TRBV14 to TRBJ2-7, with 10 positions matching TRBD2. The CDR3 sequence is 13 residues long. Germline V CDR1 and CDR2: SGHDN, FVKESK. Unmatched junction bases numbered 4, after V lost 4 bases and J lost 7 bases. The DNA for the CDR3 is TGTGCCAGCAGCCCGGGACTAGCGAGTGAGCAGTACTTC. Its protein product is CASSPGLASEQYF. Complete variable domain (other parts from reference TRBV14 and TRBJ2-7): EAGVTQFPSHSVIEKGQTVTLRCDPISGHDNLYWYRRVMGKEIKFLLHFVKESKQDESGMPNNRFLAERTGGTYSTLKVQPAELEDSGVYFCASSPGLASEQYFGPGTRLTVT.

The rearrangement links TRBV5-1 to TRBJ1-3, with 9 positions matching TRBD1. Losses at the gene ends were 4 bases for V and 2 bases for J; bases not matched to a gene: 1. Germline V gene data show CDR1 as SGHRS and CDR2 as YFSETQ. The CDR3 extends over 14 amino acids. The CDR3: CASSHRGPGNTIYF. DNA of the CDR3: TGCGCCAGCAGCCACAGGGGGCCTGGAAACACCATATATTTT.

The rearrangement links TRBV5-1 to TRBJ1-5; D possibly corresponds to TRBD1 (5 bases). V was trimmed by 0 bases and J by 6 bases, leaving 10 bases between them. Germline-derived CDR1 and CDR2 are SGHRS and YFSETQ. The CDR3 has 14 residues. CDR3 DNA sequence: TGCGCCAGCAGCTTGGACGGTGGGGCTCAGCCCCAGCATTTT. It yields the protein CASSLDGGAQPQHF.

V gene TRBV28 combines with J gene TRBJ1-6; unclear D gene. V was cut by 3 bases and J by 10 bases, with 16 bases left in between. The CDR3 runs to 15 residues. Germline CDR1 reads MDHEN; CDR2 reads SYDVKM. The CDR3 DNA reads as TGTGCCAGCAGTTTGTCGTCGATCTCTTTCTCACCCCTCCACTTT. Amino acids: CASSLSSISFSPLHF.

The count of this clone is one. This rearrangement joins TRBV19 to TRBJ2-5; 7 bases agree with TRBD2. The germline CDR1 and CDR2 sequences are LNHDA and SQIVND (reference sequence). The V gene end was trimmed by 3 bases and the J gene end by 2 bases; junction bases not matched to a gene: 3. CDR3 length: 14 residues. The CDR3 DNA reads TGTGCCAGTAGTATGGCGGGAGCACAAGAGACCCAGTACTTC. Encoded protein: CASSMAGAQETQYF. Combining the CDR3 with reference TRBV19 and TRBJ2-5 gives the whole variable domain DGGITQSPKYLFRKEGQNVTLSCEQNLNHDAMYWYRQDPGQGLRLIYYSQIVNDFQKGDIAEGYSVSREKKESFPLTVTSAQKNPTAFYLCASSMAGAQETQYFGPGTRLLVL.